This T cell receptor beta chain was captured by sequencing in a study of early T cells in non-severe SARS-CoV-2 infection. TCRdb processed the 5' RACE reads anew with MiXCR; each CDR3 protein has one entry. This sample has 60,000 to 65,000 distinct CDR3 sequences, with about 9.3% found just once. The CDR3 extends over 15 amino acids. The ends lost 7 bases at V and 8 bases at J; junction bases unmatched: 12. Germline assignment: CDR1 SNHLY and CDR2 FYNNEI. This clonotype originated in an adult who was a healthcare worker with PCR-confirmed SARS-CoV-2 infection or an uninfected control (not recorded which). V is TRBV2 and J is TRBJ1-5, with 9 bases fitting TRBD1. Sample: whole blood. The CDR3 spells CASTGQGSGIEPQHF. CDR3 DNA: TGTGCCAGCACGGGACAGGGTTCAGGTATTGAGCCCCAGCATTTT.